Each of the 27 T cell receptor beta chains below was sequenced from the same sample in a study of T cell changes during pregnancy in multiple sclerosis (dated by TCRdb to the late 2010s). Receptor amplification or capture employed the immunoSEQ multiplex PCR assay. TCRdb obtained this table from immuneACCESS and retained in-frame rearrangements with V and J assigned. These tables miss some clones; where compared with another copy, unresolved V genes account for less than half of the shortfall, and the remainder is unexplained. This sample has tens of thousands of clones in its table, and 93% of those were observed once. The top ten constitute about 2.5% of the sample. The sequencing used peripheral blood, collected in the second trimester of pregnancy. Receptors originate from a female donor with multiple sclerosis, enrolled in a pregnancy study.

The rearrangement links TRBV10-3 to TRBJ1-1, with D perhaps matching TRBD1 (6 bases). V shed 9 bases and J shed 1 base, with 12 bases lying between them. The CDR3 extends over 13 amino acids. CDR1 is ENHRY and CDR2 is SYGVKD in the germline V gene. The CDR3 reads CAISMTGNTEAFF. The CDR3 DNA follows: TGTGCCATTAGTATGACAGGGAACACTGAAGCTTTCTTT.

The chain couples TRBV7-8 to TRBJ1-1, with D uncertain. V was trimmed by 0 bases and J by 4 bases, leaving 6 bases between them. Looked up from germline, CDR1 is SGHVS and CDR2 is FQNEAQ. This CDR3 region has 13 residues. The CDR3 here is CASSLATVTEAFF. In DNA, the CDR3 is TGTGCCAGCAGCTTAGCTACAGTCACTGAAGCTTTCTTT.

The V and J genes are TRBV5-1 and TRBJ2-4; 8 positions agree with TRBD1. The germline gives CDR1 SGHRS, CDR2 YFSETQ. V was pared by 3 bases and J by 1 base, with 6 bases of the junction left unmatched. The CDR3 is 16 residues long. Here the CDR3 reads CASSWDRFGAKNIQYF. CDR3 bases: TGCGCCAGCAGCTGGGACAGGTTTGGGGCCAAAAACATTCAGTACTTC.

In this sample, this clone turned up once. V and J are TRBV4-1 and TRBJ1-5; perhaps TRBD1 as D (6 bases). CDR1 is MGHRA, CDR2 YSYEKL, per germline. Trimming removed 4 bases from V and 0 bases from J, with 13 bases in between. The CDR3 is 16 amino acids. This CDR3 reads CASSPTRGVSNQPQHF. The CDR3 DNA reads TGCGCCAGCAGCCCAACCAGGGGAGTTAGCAATCAGCCCCAGCATTTT.

The chain uses TRBV27 and TRBJ2-7, with a weak D call TRBD2 (6 bases). Germline CDR1 MNHEY, CDR2 SMNVEV (reference sequence). CDR3 length: 13 residues. Between the trimmed V and J ends, which lost 4 bases and 2 bases, there was a span of 9 bases. The CDR3 DNA reads TGTGCCAGCAGTTGGAGGGGAACCTACGAGCAGTACTTC. This gives the protein CASSWRGTYEQYF.

The J gene is TRBJ2-3, the V gene TRBV11-2, with 8 positions matching TRBD2. CDR1 SGHAT and CDR2 FQNNGV come from the germline V gene. The CDR3 has 16 amino acids. V gave up 5 bases and J gave up 2 bases; unmatched junction bases: 9. CDR3 amino acids: CASSPVGRGDTDTQYF. For the CDR3, the DNA is TGTGCCAGCAGCCCTGTGGGGCGGGGGGACACAGATACGCAGTATTTT.

This clone was observed a few times. This chain joins TRBV2 and TRBJ1-6, with TRBD1 as a possible D gene (6 bases). Germline V gene data show CDR1 as SNHLY and CDR2 as FYNNEI. The CDR3 is 13 amino acids. The V end lost 8 bases, the J end lost 7 bases, and 12 bases lay between the germline ends. CDR3 sequence (DNA): TGTGCCAGCGTAACAGGGACGAATTCACCCCTCCACTTT. Amino acids: CASVTGTNSPLHF.

The V call is TRBV30, the J call TRBJ2-7, with 8 bases identical to TRBD2. Germline lookup yields CDR1 GTSNPN and CDR2 SVGIG (reference sequence). The length of the CDR3 is 15 residues. CDR3 region: CACEGFREGIYEQYF. The CDR3 DNA reads as TGTGCTTGTGAAGGGTTCCGGGAGGGCATCTACGAGCAGTACTTC.

The chain couples TRBV7-2 to TRBJ1-2; a possible D gene is TRBD1 (6 bases). This CDR3 is built from 15 residues. Per germline, CDR1 SGHTA and CDR2 FQGNSA. V lost 1 base to trimming and J lost 7 bases, with 16 bases between them. The CDR3 DNA sequence: TGTGCCAGCAGCTTAGGGGGCAGGGGTGGAGGTGGCTACACCTTC. This gives the protein CASSLGGRGGGGYTF.

The chain uses TRBV6-5 and TRBJ1-1; 10 bases line up with TRBD1. The CDR3 length is 15 residues. Per germline, CDR1 MNHEY and CDR2 SVGAGI. V trimming: 5 bases; J trimming: 1 base; junction bases outside the gene matches: 4. CDR3 in amino acids: CASSQDRGRNTEAFF. The CDR3 DNA follows: TGTGCCAGCAGTCAAGACAGGGGGCGGAACACTGAAGCTTTCTTT.

The rearrangement uses TRBV4-1 and TRBJ2-1; 8 nucleotides agree with TRBD1. V was pared by 4 bases and J by 8 bases, with 13 bases of the junction left unmatched. This CDR3 comprises 16 residues. Germline V gene lookup returns CDR1 MGHRA and CDR2 YSYEKL. CDR3: CASSPGQGGRYDEQFF. The CDR3 bases are TGCGCCAGCAGCCCCGGACAGGGAGGTCGATACGATGAGCAGTTCTTC.

The chain has TRBV19 and TRBJ1-4; D uncertain. This CDR3 spans 11 amino acids. Germline CDR1 reads LNHDA; CDR2 reads SQIVND (reference sequence). V was trimmed by 3 bases and J by 7 bases, leaving 3 bases between them. The CDR3, as DNA: TGTGCCAGTAGTATCAGTGAAAAACTGTTTTTT. As protein: CASSISEKLFF.

The rearrangement uses TRBV25-1 and TRBJ2-7; 8 nucleotides match TRBD1. Germline V gives CDR1 MGHDK, CDR2 SYGVNS. The ends lost 2 bases at V and 0 bases at J; junction bases unmatched: 3. CDR3 length: 15 amino acids. CDR3 region: CASSEAGGSSYEQYF. The CDR3 DNA sequence: TGTGCCAGCAGTGAAGCAGGGGGCAGCTCCTACGAGCAGTACTTC.

This chain links TRBV6-5 with TRBJ1-1; D is undetermined. V shed 0 bases and J shed 3 bases, with 11 bases lying between them. The V gene's germline CDR1 is MNHEY and CDR2 SVGAGI. The CDR3 has 15 residues. DNA of the CDR3: TGTGCCAGCAGTTACTCCGTTCTGGGAGACACTGAAGCTTTCTTT. It translates to CASSYSVLGDTEAFF.

The chain employs TRBV9 and TRBJ2-2; tentative D call: TRBD1 (5 bases). The germline V gene has CDR1 SGDLS and CDR2 YYNGEE. CDR3 size: 16 residues. With 0 bases removed from V and 0 bases from J, the gap between germline ends came to 9 bases. The CDR3 sequence: CASSVAGNANTGELFF. The CDR3, as DNA: TGTGCCAGCAGCGTAGCAGGGAACGCGAACACCGGGGAGCTGTTTTTT.

This chain links TRBV7-8 with TRBJ2-1, with 8 positions matching TRBD2. With V trimmed by 2 bases and J by 10 bases, 10 bases remained unmatched. This CDR3 has 15 amino acids. CDR1 and CDR2 from the germline V gene are SGHVS and FQNEAQ. CDR3 sequence: CASSLSSQRGHEQFF. In nucleotides, the CDR3 is TGTGCCAGCAGCTTAAGCTCCCAGCGGGGGCACGAGCAGTTCTTC. The full variable domain, with the rest looked up from reference TRBV7-8 and TRBJ2-1, is GAGVSQSPRYKVAKRGQDVALRCDPISGHVSLFWYQQALGQGPEFLTYFQNEAQLDKSGLPSDRFFAERPEGSVSTLKIQRTQQEDSAVYLCASSLSSQRGHEQFFGPGTRLTVL.

V usage is TRBV5-1 and J usage is TRBJ2-3; 8 positions match TRBD2. With 2 bases clipped from V and 3 bases from J, the junction kept 2 bases outside the gene matches. The germline gives CDR1 SGHRS, CDR2 YFSETQ. This CDR3 has 14 amino acids. The CDR3 nucleotides read TGCGCCAGCAGCTTTTCTAGCGGGACAGATACGCAGTATTTT. This gives the protein CASSFSSGTDTQYF.

CDR3 amino acids: CASSLATGRQGGYTF. CDR3 in DNA: TGTGCCAGCAGCTTAGCGACAGGACGGCAGGGTGGCTACACCTTC. The V call is TRBV11-1, the J call TRBJ1-2; perhaps TRBD1 as D (6 bases). The CDR3 has 15 amino acids. Trimming took off 0 bases at V and 7 bases at J, with 15 bases between the two ends. Germline V lookup: CDR1 SGHAT, CDR2 FQDESV (reference sequence).

V usage is TRBV27 and J usage is TRBJ2-2, with 10 positions matching TRBD2. The length of the CDR3 is 18 residues. The germline V gene encodes CDR1 MNHEY and CDR2 SMNVEV (reference sequence). The junction had 9 bases not matched to a gene; V was cut back by 5 bases and J by 0 bases. The CDR3 is CASSPRGSGRANTGELFF. The CDR3 DNA is TGTGCCAGCAGTCCCCGGGGCAGCGGGAGGGCGAACACCGGGGAGCTGTTTTTT.

The gene calls are TRBV15 and TRBJ2-5; 13 nucleotides match TRBD2. Per germline, CDR1 LNHNV and CDR2 YYDKDF (reference sequence). This CDR3 has 17 residues. With V trimmed by 3 bases and J by 3 bases, 7 bases remained unmatched. CDR3 residues: CATSSPGTSGAEETQYF. The CDR3 nucleotides are TGTGCCACCAGCAGTCCTGGGACTAGCGGGGCCGAAGAGACCCAGTACTTC.

This chain connects TRBV10-2 to TRBJ2-1; D is possibly TRBD2 (5 bases). The CDR3 totals 14 residues. V was cut by 6 bases and J by 3 bases, with 12 bases left in between. The germline CDR1 and CDR2 sequences are WSHSY and SAAADI. The CDR3 protein is CASSPTSFYNEQFF. CDR3 DNA: TGCGCCAGCAGCCCCACTAGTTTCTACAATGAGCAGTTCTTC.

The CDR3 coding sequence is TGTGCCAGTAGTAGACGGGACAGGGGGCTATACGAGCAGTACTTC. Translating it yields CASSRRDRGLYEQYF. The J gene is TRBJ2-7, the V gene TRBV19; 12 bases line up with TRBD1. With 4 bases clipped from V and 4 bases from J, the junction kept 5 bases outside the gene matches. Germline-derived CDR1 and CDR2 are LNHDA and SQIVND (reference sequence). This CDR3 spans 15 amino acids.

The gene calls are TRBV9 and TRBJ2-7; 7 bases are a match to TRBD1. The trim removed 0 bases at V and 3 bases at J, leaving 0 bases unmatched. Germline lookup yields CDR1 SGDLS and CDR2 YYNGEE. The CDR3 is 13 residues long. The CDR3, as DNA: TGTGCCAGCAGCGTAGGGGACAGCTACGAGCAGTACTTC. It specifies CASSVGDSYEQYF.

This sequence joins TRBV9 and TRBJ2-5, with D maybe TRBD1 (6 bases). Germline V gene sequence: CDR1 SGDLS, CDR2 YYNGEE. There are 18 residues in the CDR3. Trimming removed 3 bases from V and 1 base from J, with 22 bases in between. The CDR3 sequence is CASSARDTTTPFQETQYF. DNA of the CDR3: TGTGCCAGCAGCGCTCGGGACACAACCACGCCATTCCAAGAGACCCAGTACTTC.

This clone was picked up one time. The chain carries TRBV18 and TRBJ2-1, with a tentative D call TRBD2 (6 bases). Germline values: CDR1 KGHSH, CDR2 LQKENI. CDR3 length: 14 residues. V was clipped by 5 bases and J by 9 bases, with 17 bases between them. The CDR3 is CASSGASVLGEQFF. The CDR3 DNA sequence: TGTGCCAGCTCAGGGGCTAGCGTCCTGGGTGAGCAGTTCTTC. Full variable domain (rest looked up from reference TRBV18 and TRBJ2-1): NAGVMQNPRHLVRRRGQEARLRCSPMKGHSHVYWYRQLPEEGLKFMVYLQKENIIDESGMPKERFSAEFPKEGPSILRIQQVVRGDSAAYFCASSGASVLGEQFFGPGTRLTVL.

V gene TRBV7-8 combines with J gene TRBJ2-7; TRBD2 matches 12 bases. After removal of 0 bases from V and 4 bases from J, the junction contained 7 bases not matched to a gene. This CDR3 has 17 amino acids. Germline CDR1 and CDR2: SGHVS and FQNEAQ. The CDR3 loop is CASSLAWASGGAYEQYF. CDR3 DNA sequence: TGTGCCAGCAGCTTAGCGTGGGCTAGCGGGGGGGCTTACGAGCAGTACTTC.

The chain joins TRBV5-1 to TRBJ2-6; a possible D gene is TRBD2 (5 bases). V was shortened by 4 bases and J by 10 bases, with 9 bases between the two germline ends. The CDR3 extends over 12 amino acids. Per germline, CDR1 SGHRS and CDR2 YFSETQ. Written as DNA, the CDR3 is TGCGCCAGCAGCCGGACTGATAACGTCCTGACTTTC. Protein: CASSRTDNVLTF.